A selection of T cell receptor beta chains follows, all from one sample in a study of T cells after yellow fever vaccination. One entry per CDR3 protein results from TCRdb running MiXCR on the 5' RACE reads. This repertoire shows just under 600,000 distinct CDR3 sequences, around an eighth found once; its top ten account for 11% to 15%. Sequenced material: PBMCs, taken on the day of the yellow fever booster vaccination. All receptors come from a man aged 25 to 40 who received the YFV17D yellow fever vaccine. The CDR3 runs from the conserved cysteine through the conserved F or W. The D gene is left open where the match is weak. Expanded clones are given a class, and other clones once, few, many or no size at all.

d_gene	v_gene	j_gene	abundance	CDR3aa	CDR3nt
-	TRBV5-4	TRBJ1-4	-	CASSASQGRGEKLFF	TGTGCCAGCAGCGCGTCCCAGGGGAGGGGTGAAAAACTGTTTTTT
-	TRBV4-2	TRBJ2-1	-	CASSPWLLSYNEQFF	TGTGCCAGCAGCCCGTGGCTCCTCTCCTACAATGAGCAGTTCTTC
-	TRBV7-2	TRBJ2-5	few	CASSLSSVWPTQETQYF	TGTGCCAGCAGCTTATCTTCGGTCTGGCCGACCCAAGAGACCCAGTACTTC
TRBD1	TRBV20-1	TRBJ2-7	-	CSARSTGTDYYEQYF	TGCAGTGCTAGATCCACCGGGACAGACTACTACGAGCAGTACTTC
-	TRBV7-2	TRBJ1-5	-	CASSPRGTREPQHF	TGTGCCAGCAGCCCCCGAGGAACCAGGGAGCCCCAGCATTTT
-	TRBV9	TRBJ2-1	-	CASSVAGSSSYNEQFF	TGTGCCAGCAGCGTAGCCGGCTCGAGCTCCTACAATGAGCAGTTCTTC
-	TRBV12-3/TRBV12-4	TRBJ2-1	few	CASSRWNEQFF	TGTGCCAGCAGCCGCTGGAATGAGCAGTTCTTC
-	TRBV20-1	TRBJ2-7	-	CSAGGTGNYEQYF	TGCAGTGCTGGAGGGACTGGGAACTACGAGCAGTACTTC
-	TRBV5-5	TRBJ2-7	few	CASSVTVQSFYEQYF	TGTGCCAGCAGCGTCACAGTACAGTCCTTCTACGAGCAGTACTTC
-	TRBV28	TRBJ2-7	many	CASSQGPLSSYEQYF	TGTGCCAGCAGCCAGGGACCATTGAGCTCCTACGAGCAGTACTTC
-	TRBV29-1	TRBJ1-1	many	CSVEGGTEAFF	TGCAGCGTTGAGGGGGGGACTGAAGCTTTCTTT
TRBD1	TRBV27	TRBJ2-1	-	CASSFRDRGDNEQFF	TGTGCCAGCAGTTTTAGGGACAGGGGTGACAATGAGCAGTTCTTC
-	TRBV30	TRBJ2-3	-	CAWNRDNTDTQYF	TGTGCCTGGAATAGGGACAACACAGATACGCAGTATTTT
-	TRBV5-6	TRBJ2-3	few	CASSLVGETDTQYF	TGTGCCAGCAGCTTGGTGGGGGAGACAGATACGCAGTATTTT
TRBD2	TRBV18	TRBJ2-1	few	CASSQSGSFYNEQFF	TGTGCCAGCTCACAAAGCGGGAGCTTCTACAATGAGCAGTTCTTC